The clone carrying this T cell receptor (beta chain) came up many times. Its specificity is not known. Only in-frame clones appear in the TCRdb table, and some are missing; sequencing was by immunoSEQ multiplex PCR. This sample carries tens of thousands of clones, none of them present only once. The data belong to a study of T cells after posttransplantation cyclophosphamide. With 3 bases removed from V and 2 bases from J, the gap between germline ends came to 8 bases. There are 14 residues in the CDR3. Germline assignment: CDR1 SGHTA and CDR2 FQGNSA. Findings of the study overall: Later post-transplant blood repertoires were often dominated by donor CD8+ memory clones. TRB overlap between skin or GI tissue T cells and blood was limited. After PTCy, TRB diversity resembled that of CNI/methotrexate controls.

The rearrangement joins TRBV7-2 to TRBJ1-3; D is perhaps TRBD1 (6 bases). Sequencing input: PBMCs. This sequence was found in a man in his fifties or sixties in good health, CMV-negative, and a related stem cell transplant donor. CDR3 region: CASSFAGAGNTIYF. In DNA form, the CDR3 reads TGTGCCAGCAGCTTTGCAGGGGCTGGAAACACCATATATTTT. Variable domain in full (rest from reference TRBV7-2 and TRBJ1-3): GAGVSQSPSNKVTEKGKDVELRCDPISGHTALYWYRQSLGQGLEFLIYFQGNSAPDKSGLPSDRFSAERTGGSVSTLTIQRTQQEDSAVYLCASSFAGAGNTIYFGEGSWLTVV.